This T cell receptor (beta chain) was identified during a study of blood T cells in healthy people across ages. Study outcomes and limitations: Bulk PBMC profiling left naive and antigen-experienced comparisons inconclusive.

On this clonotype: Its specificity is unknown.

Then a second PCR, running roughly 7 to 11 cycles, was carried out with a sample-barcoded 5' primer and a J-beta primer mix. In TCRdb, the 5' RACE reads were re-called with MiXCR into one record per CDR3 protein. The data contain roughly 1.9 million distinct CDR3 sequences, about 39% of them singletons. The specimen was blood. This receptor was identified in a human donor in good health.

The CDR3 region is CASSKVGKDRGIDEQYF. CDR3 coding DNA: TGTGCCAGCAGCAAAGTGGGGAAGGACAGGGGCATCGACGAGCAGTACTTC. The rearrangement joins TRBV21-1 to TRBJ2-7; TRBD1, the table's D call, was not compared with the DNA. TRBV21-1 is a listed pseudogene. The CDR3 consists of 17 residues.